This T cell receptor (beta chain) was profiled in a study of cytomegalovirus exposure and HLA in healthy donors. Overall study: The Caucasian-associated ancestry cluster contained about 80% of the roughly 390 genotyped donors. General study results and limits: Certain indistinguishable V segments, among them TRBV6-2 and TRBV6-3, were excluded. In a later analysis, the majority of CMV-associated beta chains seemingly showed HLA restriction.

In the PCR, 60 Vbeta and 13 Jbeta primers were used. The repertoire was sequenced with immunoSEQ multiplex PCR; TCRdb's copy has only in-frame clones and lacks some. The data hold some 77,000 clones, with roughly three quarters observed a single time. As concerns this clone: Its matching antigen is unknown.

Healthy people donating bone marrow made up the donors. V was trimmed by 3 bases and J by 10 bases, leaving 16 bases between them. This CDR3 spans 14 amino acids. The germline V gene encodes CDR1 SEHNR and CDR2 FQNEAQ (reference sequence). The rearrangement uses TRBV7-9 and TRBJ2-1; tentatively, D is TRBD1 (5 bases). This clonotype originated in a woman between 35 and 50 years old in good health and CMV-seropositive. Sequencing used PBMCs. The CDR3 protein is CASSFESLAGEQFF. DNA of the CDR3: TGTGCCAGCAGCTTCGAGTCCCTGGCAGGGGAGCAGTTCTTC.